This TCR beta chain was documented in a study of control samples from healthy donors and cancer patients. V dropped 2 bases and J dropped 2 bases, with 8 bases sitting between them. The CDR3 covers 14 residues. CDR1 is SGHRS, CDR2 YFSETQ, per germline. Generated by immunoSEQ multiplex PCR, the TCRdb table keeps only in-frame clones and is missing some. The sample has some 220,000 clones; about 93% are singletons. V gene TRBV5-1 combines with J gene TRBJ2-1; D might be TRBD1 (5 bases). This TCR was sampled from a man in his fifties in good health. The sample consisted of blood. The CDR3 DNA follows: TGCGCCAGCAGCTTCAGGGTAGCCTACAATGAGCAGTTCTTC. Translated, it gives CASSFRVAYNEQFF. Together with reference TRBV5-1 and TRBJ2-1, the CDR3 gives the full variable domain: KAGVTQTPRYLIKTRGQQVTLSCSPISGHRSVSWYQQTPGQGLQFLFEYFSETQRNKGNFPGRFSGRQFSNSRSEMNVSTLELGDSALYLCASSFRVAYNEQFFGPGTRLTVL.